The rows below give T cell receptor beta chains drawn from one sample of a study of cytomegalovirus exposure and HLA in healthy donors. The assay was immunoSEQ multiplex PCR, and TCRdb's table has in-frame clones only and misses some. This repertoire comprises some 200,000 clones; its ten largest clones make up roughly 0.83%. Material for sequencing was PBMCs. Receptor source: a woman between 18 and 29 years old in good health and CMV-seropositive. The CDR3 runs from the conserved cysteine through the conserved F or W. Each record gives: D gene, J gene, V gene, CDR3 DNA, CDR3 protein. D genes are given only for firm matches.

D gene: .
J gene: TRBJ2-7
V gene: TRBV5-5
CDR3 DNA: TGTGCCAGCAGCTCCAGGCAGGGACTCCTCTACGAGCAGTACTTC
CDR3 protein: CASSSRQGLLYEQYF

D gene: TRBD2
J gene: TRBJ2-1
V gene: TRBV10-1
CDR3 DNA: TGCGCCAGCAGTGAGTCGAGGCTAGCGGGGACTCAGGGGCAGTTCTTC
CDR3 protein: CASSESRLAGTQGQFF

D gene: .
J gene: TRBJ2-7
V gene: TRBV5-6
CDR3 DNA: TGTGCCAGCAGCTTGGCTGATAGGAGGGTCTACGAGCAGTACTTC
CDR3 protein: CASSLADRRVYEQYF

D gene: .
J gene: TRBJ2-7
V gene: TRBV5-1
CDR3 DNA: TGCGCCAGCAGCTCGGGACTGATTACCTACGAGCAGTACTTC
CDR3 protein: CASSSGLITYEQYF

D gene: .
J gene: TRBJ1-5
V gene: TRBV10-3
CDR3 DNA: TGTGCCACTACCTCCGGAGATCAGCCCCAGCATTTT
CDR3 protein: CATTSGDQPQHF

D gene: .
J gene: TRBJ2-3
V gene: TRBV5-1
CDR3 DNA: TGCGCCAGCAGCTTGGCCTCCACAGATACGCAGTATTTT
CDR3 protein: CASSLASTDTQYF

D gene: .
J gene: TRBJ1-5
V gene: TRBV9
CDR3 DNA: TGTGCCAGCAGCACGGACATTAGCAATCAGCCCCAGCATTTT
CDR3 protein: CASSTDISNQPQHF

D gene: .
J gene: TRBJ2-6
V gene: TRBV5-8
CDR3 DNA: TGTGCCAGCAGTCACTTGACTGGGGCCAACGTCCTGACTTTC
CDR3 protein: CASSHLTGANVLTF

D gene: TRBD1
J gene: TRBJ2-7
V gene: TRBV18
CDR3 DNA: TGTGCCAGCTCACCAGGGGCAGGGGGCTCCTACGAGCAGTACTTC
CDR3 protein: CASSPGAGGSYEQYF

D gene: .
J gene: TRBJ2-7
V gene: TRBV7-2
CDR3 DNA: TGTGCCAGCAGCCTAGTGTGGAGCGGCTACGAGCAGTACTTC
CDR3 protein: CASSLVWSGYEQYF

D gene: .
J gene: TRBJ1-2
V gene: TRBV27
CDR3 DNA: TGTGCCAGCAGTTTAAGTCCAGGGTATGGCTACACCTTC
CDR3 protein: CASSLSPGYGYTF

D gene: .
J gene: TRBJ1-4
V gene: TRBV7-3
CDR3 DNA: TGTGCCAGCAGCGGTCCAGAAAAGCCTCAGGCAATGGATGAAAAACTGTTTTTT
CDR3 protein: CASSGPEKPQAMDEKLFF

D gene: TRBD2
J gene: TRBJ2-5
V gene: TRBV7-9
CDR3 DNA: TGTGCCAGCAGCCCTAGGACTAGCGGGAGGGCGGAGGAGACCCAGTACTTC
CDR3 protein: CASSPRTSGRAEETQYF

D gene: TRBD1
J gene: TRBJ1-4
V gene: TRBV10-3
CDR3 DNA: TGTGCCACCTCGGGACAGGGGGAAACTAATGAAAAACTGTTTTTT
CDR3 protein: CATSGQGETNEKLFF

D gene: .
J gene: TRBJ2-5
V gene: TRBV15
CDR3 DNA: TGTGCCACCAGCGGAGTGGGGGGATTCCGAAAGACCCAGTACTTC
CDR3 protein: CATSGVGGFRKTQYF

D gene: TRBD2
J gene: TRBJ2-5
V gene: TRBV18
CDR3 DNA: TGTGCCAGCTCACCCCAGTTGGTAGCGGGTAACCAAGAGACCCAGTACTTC
CDR3 protein: CASSPQLVAGNQETQYF

D gene: .
J gene: TRBJ2-7
V gene: TRBV27
CDR3 DNA: TGTGCCAGCAGTTATATCCCCCTGGGCGACGAGCAGTACTTC
CDR3 protein: CASSYIPLGDEQYF

D gene: .
J gene: TRBJ2-6
V gene: TRBV5-4
CDR3 DNA: TGTGCCAGCAGCTTGGGGAGCTCTGGGGCCAACGTCCTGACTTTC
CDR3 protein: CASSLGSSGANVLTF

D gene: TRBD1
J gene: TRBJ1-6
V gene: TRBV6-1
CDR3 DNA: TGTGCCAGCAGTGCTAAACAGGGGGCCAGTTCACCCCTCCACTTT
CDR3 protein: CASSAKQGASSPLHF

D gene: TRBD2
J gene: TRBJ2-3
V gene: TRBV4-3
CDR3 DNA: TGCGCCAGCAGCCAAGATATTAGCGGGCGCCCAGATACGCAGTATTTT
CDR3 protein: CASSQDISGRPDTQYF

D gene: .
J gene: TRBJ2-1
V gene: TRBV6-5
CDR3 DNA: TGTGCCAGCAGTTACACCCGGGACAATGAGCAGTTCTTC
CDR3 protein: CASSYTRDNEQFF

D gene: TRBD2
J gene: TRBJ2-3
V gene: TRBV20-1
CDR3 DNA: TGCAGTGCTGGGGTGGGGGGGACGCAGTATTTT
CDR3 protein: CSAGVGGTQYF

D gene: TRBD1
J gene: TRBJ2-2
V gene: TRBV4-1
CDR3 DNA: TGCGCCAGCAGCCAAGACAGGGGGCGCACCGGGGAGCTGTTTTTT
CDR3 protein: CASSQDRGRTGELFF